The 3 T cell receptor beta chains below were found in one sample sequenced in a study of cytomegalovirus exposure and HLA in healthy donors. Primers included in the PCR were 60 Vbeta and 13 Jbeta primers. Clones were read by immunoSEQ multiplex PCR, and TCRdb kept only the in-frame ones, dropping some. Of approximately 170,000 clones in the sample, 60% to 85% were seen once. The sample taken for sequencing was PBMCs. The receptors stem from a female donor in good health and CMV-seronegative.

The chain uses TRBV4-3 and TRBJ1-1, with D tentatively TRBD1 (6 bases). The CDR3 consists of 14 residues. Germline CDR1 LGHNA, CDR2 YSLEER. V was trimmed by 3 bases and J by 5 bases, leaving 13 bases between them. The CDR3 region has the DNA TGCGCCAGCAGCCATGGTGAGGGGGTAACTGAAGCTTTCTTT. Encoded protein: CASSHGEGVTEAFF.

The chain recombines TRBV4-3 with TRBJ2-5, with 12 bases identical to TRBD2. V dropped 0 bases and J dropped 7; count of bases not matched to a gene: 3. This CDR3 contains 15 residues. CDR1 is LGHNA, CDR2 YSLEER, per germline. The CDR3 protein is CASSQDATSGGTQYF. The CDR3 nucleotides are TGCGCCAGCAGCCAAGATGCGACTAGCGGGGGGACCCAGTACTTC.

The chain links TRBV10-2 to TRBJ2-1; 10 nucleotides align to TRBD1. The CDR3 loop spans 16 amino acids. The germline CDR1 and CDR2 sequences are WSHSY and SAAADI. The trim removed 4 bases at V and 5 bases at J, leaving 8 bases unmatched. The CDR3, as DNA: TGCGCCAGCAGTGCCGCGGGACAGGGGTCCGACAATGAGCAGTTCTTC. It yields the protein CASSAAGQGSDNEQFF.